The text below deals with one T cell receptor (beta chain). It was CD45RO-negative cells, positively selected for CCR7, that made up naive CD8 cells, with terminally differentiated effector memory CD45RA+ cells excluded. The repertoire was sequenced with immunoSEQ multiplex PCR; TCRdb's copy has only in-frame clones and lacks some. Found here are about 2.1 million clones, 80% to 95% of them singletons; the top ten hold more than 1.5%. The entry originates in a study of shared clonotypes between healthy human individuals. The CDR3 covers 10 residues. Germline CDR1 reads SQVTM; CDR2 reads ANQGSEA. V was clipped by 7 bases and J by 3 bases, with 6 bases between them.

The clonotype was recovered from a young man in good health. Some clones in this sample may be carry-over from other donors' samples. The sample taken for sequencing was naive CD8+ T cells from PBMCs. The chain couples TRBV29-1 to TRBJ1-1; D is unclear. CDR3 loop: CSGVYTEAFF. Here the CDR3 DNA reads TGCAGCGGGGTCTACACTGAAGCTTTCTTT. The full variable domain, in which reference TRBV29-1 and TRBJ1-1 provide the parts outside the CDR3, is SAVISQKPSRDICQRGTSLTIQCQVDSQVTMMFWYRQQPGQSLTLIATANQGSEATYESGFVIDKFPISRPNLTFSTLTVSNMSPEDSSIYLCSGVYTEAFFGQGTRLTVV.